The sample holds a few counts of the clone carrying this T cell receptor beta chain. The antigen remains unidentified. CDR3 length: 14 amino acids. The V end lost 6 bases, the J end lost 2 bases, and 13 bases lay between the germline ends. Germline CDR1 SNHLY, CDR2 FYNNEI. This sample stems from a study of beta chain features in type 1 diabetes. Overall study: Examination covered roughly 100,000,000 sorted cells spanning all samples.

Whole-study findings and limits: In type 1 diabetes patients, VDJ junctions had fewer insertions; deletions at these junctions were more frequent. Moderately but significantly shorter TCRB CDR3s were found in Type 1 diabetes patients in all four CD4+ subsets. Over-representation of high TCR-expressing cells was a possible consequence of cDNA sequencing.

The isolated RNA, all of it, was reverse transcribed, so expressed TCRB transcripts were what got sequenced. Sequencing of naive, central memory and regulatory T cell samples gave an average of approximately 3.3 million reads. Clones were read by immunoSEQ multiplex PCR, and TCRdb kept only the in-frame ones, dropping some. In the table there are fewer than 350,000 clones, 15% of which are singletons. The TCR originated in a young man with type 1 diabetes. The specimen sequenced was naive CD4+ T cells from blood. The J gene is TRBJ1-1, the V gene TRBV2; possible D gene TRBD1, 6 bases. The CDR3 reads CASSRTALNTEAFF. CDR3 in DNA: TGTGCCAGCAGCCGGACAGCCCTTAACACTGAAGCTTTCTTT.